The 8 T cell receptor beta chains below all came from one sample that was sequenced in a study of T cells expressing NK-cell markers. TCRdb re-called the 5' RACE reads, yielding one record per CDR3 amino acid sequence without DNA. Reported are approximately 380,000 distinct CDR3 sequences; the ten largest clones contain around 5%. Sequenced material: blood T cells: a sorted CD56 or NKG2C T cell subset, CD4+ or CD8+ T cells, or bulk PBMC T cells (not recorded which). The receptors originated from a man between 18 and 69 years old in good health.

CDR3 residues: CASSRTRSGYSTDTQYF. This chain connects TRBV5-1 to TRBJ2-3; the D gene TCRdb calls, TRBD2, cannot be checked with no DNA. This CDR3 is 17 amino acids long. Per the germline V gene, CDR1 is SGHRS and CDR2 is YFSETQ.

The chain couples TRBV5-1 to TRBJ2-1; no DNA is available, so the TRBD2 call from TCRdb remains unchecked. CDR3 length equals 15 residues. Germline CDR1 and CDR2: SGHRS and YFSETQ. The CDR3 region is CASSTGASRGNEQFF.

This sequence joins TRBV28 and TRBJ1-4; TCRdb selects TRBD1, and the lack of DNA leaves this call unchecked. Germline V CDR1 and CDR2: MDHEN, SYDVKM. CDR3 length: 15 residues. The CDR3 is CASSRYRGGTEKLFF.

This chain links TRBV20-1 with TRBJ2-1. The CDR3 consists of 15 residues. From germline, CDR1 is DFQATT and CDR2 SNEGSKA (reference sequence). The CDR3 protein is CSVIGKGSSYNEQFF.

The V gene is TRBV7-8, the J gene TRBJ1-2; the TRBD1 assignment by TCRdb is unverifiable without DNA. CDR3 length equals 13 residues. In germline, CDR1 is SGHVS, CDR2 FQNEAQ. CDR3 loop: CASSGTGRDGYTF.

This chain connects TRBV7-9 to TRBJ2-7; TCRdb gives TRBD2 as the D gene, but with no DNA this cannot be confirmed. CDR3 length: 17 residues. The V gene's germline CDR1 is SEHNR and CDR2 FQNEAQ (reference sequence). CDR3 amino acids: CASSFLAGGIGSYEQYF.

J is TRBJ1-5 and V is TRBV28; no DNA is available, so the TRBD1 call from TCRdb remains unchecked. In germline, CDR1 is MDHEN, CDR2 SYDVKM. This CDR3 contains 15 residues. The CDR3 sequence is CASSETGARNQPQHF.

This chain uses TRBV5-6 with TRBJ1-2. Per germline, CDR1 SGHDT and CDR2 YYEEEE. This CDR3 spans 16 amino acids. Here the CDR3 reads CASSPPSRLSNYGYTF.